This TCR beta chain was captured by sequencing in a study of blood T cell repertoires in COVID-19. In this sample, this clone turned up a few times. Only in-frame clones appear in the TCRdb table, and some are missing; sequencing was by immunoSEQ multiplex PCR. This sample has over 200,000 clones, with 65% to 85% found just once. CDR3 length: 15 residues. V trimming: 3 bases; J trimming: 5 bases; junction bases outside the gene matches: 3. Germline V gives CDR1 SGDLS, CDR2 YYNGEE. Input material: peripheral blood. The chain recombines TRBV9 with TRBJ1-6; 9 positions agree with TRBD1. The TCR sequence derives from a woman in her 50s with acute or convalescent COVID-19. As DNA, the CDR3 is TGTGCCAGCAGCGCAACAGGGGGCAATAATTCACCCCTCCACTTT. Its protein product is CASSATGGNNSPLHF.